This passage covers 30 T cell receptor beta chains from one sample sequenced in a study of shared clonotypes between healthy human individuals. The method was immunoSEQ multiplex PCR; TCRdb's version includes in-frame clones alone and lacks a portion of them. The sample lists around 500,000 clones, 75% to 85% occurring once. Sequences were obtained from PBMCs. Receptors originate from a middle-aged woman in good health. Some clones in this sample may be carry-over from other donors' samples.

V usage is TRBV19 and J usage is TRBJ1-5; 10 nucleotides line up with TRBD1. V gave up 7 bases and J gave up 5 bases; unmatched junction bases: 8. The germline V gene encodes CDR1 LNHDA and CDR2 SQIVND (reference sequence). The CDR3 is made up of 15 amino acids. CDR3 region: CASNPDRGQYQPQHF. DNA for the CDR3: TGTGCCAGTAACCCTGACAGGGGGCAGTATCAGCCCCAGCATTTT.

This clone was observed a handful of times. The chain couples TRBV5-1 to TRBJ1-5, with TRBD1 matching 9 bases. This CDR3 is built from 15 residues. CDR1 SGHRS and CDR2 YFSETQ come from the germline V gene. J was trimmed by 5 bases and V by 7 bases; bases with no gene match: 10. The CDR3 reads CASAEGDRDDQPQHF. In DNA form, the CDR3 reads TGCGCCAGCGCTGAGGGGGACAGGGACGATCAGCCCCAGCATTTT.

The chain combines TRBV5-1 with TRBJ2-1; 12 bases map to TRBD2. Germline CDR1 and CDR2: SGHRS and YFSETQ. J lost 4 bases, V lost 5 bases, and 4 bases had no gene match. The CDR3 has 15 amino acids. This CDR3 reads CASRRLAGGYNEQFF. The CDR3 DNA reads TGCGCCAGCAGGAGGCTAGCGGGAGGGTACAATGAGCAGTTCTTC.

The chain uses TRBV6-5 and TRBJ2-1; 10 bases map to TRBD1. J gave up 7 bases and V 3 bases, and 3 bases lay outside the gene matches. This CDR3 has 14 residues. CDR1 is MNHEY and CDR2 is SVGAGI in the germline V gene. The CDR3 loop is CASSYGGQGNEQFF. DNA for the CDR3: TGTGCCAGCAGTTATGGGGGACAGGGGAATGAGCAGTTCTTC.

DNA of the CDR3: TGTGCCTGGGGGGGAGCAGGGGGCAATCAGCCCCAGCATTTT. It is translated as CAWGGAGGNQPQHF. The chain is built from TRBV30 and TRBJ1-5; D is possibly TRBD1 (6 bases). This CDR3 comprises 14 residues. Germline CDR1 is GTSNPN and CDR2 is SVGIG (reference sequence). V lost 5 bases to trimming and J lost 2 bases, with 13 bases between them.

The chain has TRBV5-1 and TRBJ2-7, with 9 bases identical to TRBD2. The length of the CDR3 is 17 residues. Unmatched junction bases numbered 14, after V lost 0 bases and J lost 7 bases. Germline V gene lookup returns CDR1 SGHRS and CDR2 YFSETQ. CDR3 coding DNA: TGCGCCAGCAGCTTGGACAGTAGTGGCCTAGCGGGATGGGAGCAGTACTTC. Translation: CASSLDSSGLAGWEQYF.

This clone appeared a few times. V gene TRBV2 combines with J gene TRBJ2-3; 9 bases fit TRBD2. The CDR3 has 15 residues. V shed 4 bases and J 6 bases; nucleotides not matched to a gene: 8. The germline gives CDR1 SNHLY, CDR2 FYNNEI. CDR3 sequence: CASSVLGLAYDTQYF. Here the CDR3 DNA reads TGTGCCAGCAGTGTCTTGGGACTAGCATACGATACGCAGTATTTT. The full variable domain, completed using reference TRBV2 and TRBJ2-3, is EPEVTQTPSHQVTQMGQEVILRCVPISNHLYFYWYRQILGQKVEFLVSFYNNEISEKSEIFDDQFSVERPDGSNFTLKIRSTKLEDSAMYFCASSVLGLAYDTQYFGPGTRLTVL.

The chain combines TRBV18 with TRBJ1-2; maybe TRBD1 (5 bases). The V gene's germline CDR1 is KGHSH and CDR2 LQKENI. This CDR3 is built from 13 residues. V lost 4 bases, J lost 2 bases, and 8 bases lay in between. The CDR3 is CASSLGENYGYTF. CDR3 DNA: TGTGCCAGCTCACTAGGGGAGAACTATGGCTACACCTTC.

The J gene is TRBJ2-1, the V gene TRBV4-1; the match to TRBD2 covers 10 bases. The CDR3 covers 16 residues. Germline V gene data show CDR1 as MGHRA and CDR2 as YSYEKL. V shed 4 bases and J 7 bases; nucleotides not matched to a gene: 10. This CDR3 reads CASSPQVGLARNEQFF. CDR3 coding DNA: TGCGCCAGCAGCCCCCAGGTGGGACTAGCGAGGAATGAGCAGTTCTTC.

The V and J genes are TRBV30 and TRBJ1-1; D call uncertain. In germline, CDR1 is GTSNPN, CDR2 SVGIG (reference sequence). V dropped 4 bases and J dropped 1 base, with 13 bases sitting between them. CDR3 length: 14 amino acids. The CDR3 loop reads CAWNRVRANTEAFF. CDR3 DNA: TGTGCCTGGAACCGTGTGAGGGCGAACACTGAAGCTTTCTTT.

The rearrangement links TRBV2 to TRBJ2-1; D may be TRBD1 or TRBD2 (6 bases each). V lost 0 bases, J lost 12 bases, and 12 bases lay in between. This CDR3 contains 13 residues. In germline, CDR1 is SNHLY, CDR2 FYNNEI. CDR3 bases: TGTGCCAGCAGTGAAGCCTGGACGGGGGCGCAGTTCTTC. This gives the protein CASSEAWTGAQFF.

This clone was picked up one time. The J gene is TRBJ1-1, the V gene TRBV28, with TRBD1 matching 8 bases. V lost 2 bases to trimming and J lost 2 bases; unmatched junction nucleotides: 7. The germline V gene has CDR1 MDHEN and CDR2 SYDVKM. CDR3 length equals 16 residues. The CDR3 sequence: CASSLVAGQGNTEAFF. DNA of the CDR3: TGTGCCAGCAGTTTAGTGGCCGGACAGGGAAACACTGAAGCTTTCTTT. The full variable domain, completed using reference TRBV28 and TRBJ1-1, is DVKVTQSSRYLVKRTGEKVFLECVQDMDHENMFWYRQDPGLGLRLIYFSYDVKMKEKGDIPEGYSVSREKKERFSLILESASTNQTSMYLCASSLVAGQGNTEAFFGQGTRLTVV.

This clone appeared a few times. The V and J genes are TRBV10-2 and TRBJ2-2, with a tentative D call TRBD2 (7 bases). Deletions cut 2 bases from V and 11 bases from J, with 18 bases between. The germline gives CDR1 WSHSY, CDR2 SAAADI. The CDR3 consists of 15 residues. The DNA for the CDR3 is TGCGCCAGCAGTGAGACCCGCGGGGGCGGGGCTGAGCTGTTTTTT. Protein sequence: CASSETRGGGAELFF.

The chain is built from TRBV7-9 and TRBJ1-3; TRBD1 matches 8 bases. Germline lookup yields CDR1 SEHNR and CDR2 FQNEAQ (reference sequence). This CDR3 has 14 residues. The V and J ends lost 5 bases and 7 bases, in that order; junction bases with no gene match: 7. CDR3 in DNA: TGTGCCAGCAGCCAGGGACAGGTTGCCAACACCATATATTTT. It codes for CASSQGQVANTIYF.

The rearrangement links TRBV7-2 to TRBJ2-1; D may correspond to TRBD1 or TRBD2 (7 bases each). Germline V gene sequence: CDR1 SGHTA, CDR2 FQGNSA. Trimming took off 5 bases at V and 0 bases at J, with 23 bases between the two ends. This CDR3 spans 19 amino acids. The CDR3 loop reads CASSLQGGSPTYSYNEQFF. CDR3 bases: TGTGCCAGCAGCCTTCAGGGGGGGAGCCCAACTTACTCCTACAATGAGCAGTTCTTC.

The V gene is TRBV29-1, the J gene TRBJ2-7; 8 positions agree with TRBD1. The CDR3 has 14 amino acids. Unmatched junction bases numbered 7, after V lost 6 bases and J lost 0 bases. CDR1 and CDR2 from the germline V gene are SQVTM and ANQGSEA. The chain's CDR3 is CSVSRGPNSYEQYF. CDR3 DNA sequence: TGCAGCGTGTCCAGGGGGCCCAACTCCTACGAGCAGTACTTC.

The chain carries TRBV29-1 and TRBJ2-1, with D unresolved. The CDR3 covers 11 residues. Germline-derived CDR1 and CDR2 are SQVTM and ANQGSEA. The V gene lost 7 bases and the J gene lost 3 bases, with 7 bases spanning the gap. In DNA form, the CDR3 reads TGCAGCGCCGACAACTACAATGAGCAGTTCTTC. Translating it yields CSADNYNEQFF.

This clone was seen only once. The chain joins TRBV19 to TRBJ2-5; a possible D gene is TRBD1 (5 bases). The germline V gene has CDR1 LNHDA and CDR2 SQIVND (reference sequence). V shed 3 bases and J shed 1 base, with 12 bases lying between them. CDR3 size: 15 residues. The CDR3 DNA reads TGTGCCAGTAGTATCGGCAGGGCCCCCCAAGAGACCCAGTACTTC. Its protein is CASSIGRAPQETQYF.

Here the CDR3 DNA reads TGTGCCAGCAGTGAGGAGGGGGCGAGTTCACCCCTCCACTTT. It translates to CASSEEGASSPLHF. The chain is built from TRBV25-1 and TRBJ1-6; TRBD1 agrees at 7 bases. Germline assignment: CDR1 MGHDK and CDR2 SYGVNS. This CDR3 contains 14 residues. With V trimmed by 3 bases and J by 9 bases, 5 bases remained unmatched.

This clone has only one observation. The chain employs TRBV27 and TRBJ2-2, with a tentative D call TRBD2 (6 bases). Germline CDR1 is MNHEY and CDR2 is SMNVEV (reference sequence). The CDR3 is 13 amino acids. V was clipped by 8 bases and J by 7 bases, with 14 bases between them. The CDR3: CASCSSVLGELFF. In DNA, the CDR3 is TGTGCCAGCTGTTCTAGCGTTCTCGGGGAGCTGTTTTTT.

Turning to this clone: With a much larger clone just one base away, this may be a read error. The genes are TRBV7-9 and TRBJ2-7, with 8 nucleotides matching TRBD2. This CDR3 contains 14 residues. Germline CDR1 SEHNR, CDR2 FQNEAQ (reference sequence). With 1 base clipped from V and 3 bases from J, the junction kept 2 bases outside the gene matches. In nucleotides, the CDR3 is TGTGCCAGCAGCTTAGGGACTAGCTTCTACGAGCAGTACTTC. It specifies CASSLGTSFYEQYF.

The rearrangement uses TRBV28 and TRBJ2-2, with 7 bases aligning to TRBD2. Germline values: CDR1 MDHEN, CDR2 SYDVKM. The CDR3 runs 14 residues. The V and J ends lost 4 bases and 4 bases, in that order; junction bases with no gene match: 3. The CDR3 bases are TGTGCCAGCAGTTCCTCGGGGGGCACCGGGGAGCTGTTTTTT. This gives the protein CASSSSGGTGELFF.

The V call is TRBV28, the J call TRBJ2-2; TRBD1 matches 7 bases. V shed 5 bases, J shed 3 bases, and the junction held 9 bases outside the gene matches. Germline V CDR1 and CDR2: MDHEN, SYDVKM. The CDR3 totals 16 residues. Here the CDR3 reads CASSLNPGTDTGELFF. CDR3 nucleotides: TGTGCCAGCAGTCTAAACCCCGGGACAGACACCGGGGAGCTGTTTTTT. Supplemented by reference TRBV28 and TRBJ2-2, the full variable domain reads DVKVTQSSRYLVKRTGEKVFLECVQDMDHENMFWYRQDPGLGLRLIYFSYDVKMKEKGDIPEGYSVSREKKERFSLILESASTNQTSMYLCASSLNPGTDTGELFFGEGSRLTVL.

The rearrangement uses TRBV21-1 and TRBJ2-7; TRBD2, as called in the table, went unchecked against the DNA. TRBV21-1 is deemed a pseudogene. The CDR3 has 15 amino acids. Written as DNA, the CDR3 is TGTGCCAGCAGCAGGAGGCAGAGACTATACTACGAGCAGTACTTC. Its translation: CASSRRQRLYYEQYF.

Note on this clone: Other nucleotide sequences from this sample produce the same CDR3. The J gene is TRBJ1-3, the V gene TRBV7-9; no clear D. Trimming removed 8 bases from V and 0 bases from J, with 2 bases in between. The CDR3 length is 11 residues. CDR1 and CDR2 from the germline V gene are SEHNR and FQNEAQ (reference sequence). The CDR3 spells CASSSGNTIYF. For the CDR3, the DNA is TGTGCCAGCTCCTCTGGAAACACCATATATTTT.

CDR3 residues: CASSEEIENGYTF. Written as DNA, the CDR3 is TGTGCCAGCAGTGAAGAAATCGAGAATGGCTACACCTTC. V and J are TRBV2 and TRBJ1-2; no reliable D call. Germline assignment: CDR1 SNHLY and CDR2 FYNNEI. The CDR3 loop spans 13 amino acids. The V end was cut by 1 base, the J end by 6 bases, with 9 bases between.

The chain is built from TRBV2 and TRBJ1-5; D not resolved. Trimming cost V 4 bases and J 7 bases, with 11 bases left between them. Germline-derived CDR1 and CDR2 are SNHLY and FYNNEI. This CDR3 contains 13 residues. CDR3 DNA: TGTGCCAGCAGTGTGTTCTTTAGACAGCCCCAGCATTTT. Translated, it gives CASSVFFRQPQHF.

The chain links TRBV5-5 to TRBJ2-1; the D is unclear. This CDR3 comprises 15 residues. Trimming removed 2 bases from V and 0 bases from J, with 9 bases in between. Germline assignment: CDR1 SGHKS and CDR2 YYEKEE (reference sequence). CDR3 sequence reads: CASSLGLSSYNEQFF. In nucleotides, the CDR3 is TGTGCCAGCAGCTTAGGCCTGAGCTCCTACAATGAGCAGTTCTTC.

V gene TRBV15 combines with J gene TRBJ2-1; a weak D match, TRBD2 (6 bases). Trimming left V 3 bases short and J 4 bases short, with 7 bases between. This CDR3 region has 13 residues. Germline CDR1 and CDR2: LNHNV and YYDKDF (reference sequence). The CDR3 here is CATSSGSYNEQFF. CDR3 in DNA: TGTGCCACCAGCAGCGGGAGTTACAATGAGCAGTTCTTC.

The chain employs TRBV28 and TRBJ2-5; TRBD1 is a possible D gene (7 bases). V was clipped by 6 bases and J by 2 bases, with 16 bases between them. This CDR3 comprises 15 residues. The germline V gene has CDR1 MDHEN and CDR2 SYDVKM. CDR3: CASSSAGTAQETQYF. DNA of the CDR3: TGTGCCAGCAGCTCGGCGGGGACAGCGCAAGAGACCCAGTACTTC.